One and the same sample provided the 6 T cell receptor beta chains below, sequenced in a study of cytomegalovirus exposure and HLA in healthy donors. Primers: 60 Vbeta forward and 13 Jbeta reverse. The assay was immunoSEQ multiplex PCR, and TCRdb's table has in-frame clones only and misses some. This sample carries 130,000 to 150,000 clones, over 70% of them seen once, and the ten largest clones take under 7.5%. Sequenced material: PBMCs. These receptors all stem from a man aged 35 to 55 in good health and CMV-seropositive.

The chain carries TRBV5-1 and TRBJ2-7; 9 bases match TRBD1. The CDR3 has 13 residues. CDR1 and CDR2 from the germline V gene are SGHRS and YFSETQ. The ends lost 4 bases at V and 7 bases at J; junction bases unmatched: 6. CDR3 amino acids: CASSQQGAEEQYF. The CDR3 DNA reads as TGCGCCAGCAGCCAACAGGGGGCGGAGGAGCAGTACTTC.

V gene TRBV2 combines with J gene TRBJ2-3, with a weak D call TRBD2 (6 bases). This CDR3 is built from 16 residues. Germline CDR1 and CDR2: SNHLY and FYNNEI. Trimming removed 4 bases at V and 3 bases at J, with 17 bases between. The CDR3 nucleotides are TGTGCCAGCAGTGGCCCCCTCGGGGGTGGGACAGATACGCAGTATTTT. Protein: CASSGPLGGGTDTQYF. The full variable domain, its missing parts supplied by reference TRBV2 and TRBJ2-3, is EPEVTQTPSHQVTQMGQEVILRCVPISNHLYFYWYRQILGQKVEFLVSFYNNEISEKSEIFDDQFSVERPDGSNFTLKIRSTKLEDSAMYFCASSGPLGGGTDTQYFGPGTRLTVL.

The chain couples TRBV7-2 to TRBJ2-6; perhaps TRBD1 as D (5 bases). The CDR3 has 14 amino acids. Per the germline V gene, CDR1 is SGHTA and CDR2 is FQGNSA. Trimming removed 5 bases at V and 2 bases at J, with 7 bases between. For the CDR3, the DNA is TGTGCCAGCAGCGAAGGGGCTGGGGCCAACGTCCTGACTTTC. It is translated as CASSEGAGANVLTF.

This clone has more than one count but fewer than ten. The gene calls are TRBV4-1 and TRBJ1-5; D not resolved. Germline assignment: CDR1 MGHRA and CDR2 YSYEKL. V was cut by 0 bases and J by 5 bases, with 5 bases left in between. This CDR3 comprises 13 residues. CDR3 loop: CASSQDSDQPQHF. The CDR3 bases are TGCGCCAGCAGCCAAGATTCCGATCAGCCCCAGCATTTT.

The rearrangement uses TRBV28 and TRBJ1-1, with 7 bases aligning to TRBD1. Germline CDR1 is MDHEN and CDR2 is SYDVKM. The CDR3 totals 12 residues. Trimming at V came to 7 bases and at J to 5 bases, leaving 4 bases not matched to a gene. CDR3 nucleotides: TGTGCCAGCAATACAGGGGATACTGAAGCTTTCTTT. It translates to CASNTGDTEAFF. Combining the CDR3 with reference TRBV28 and TRBJ1-1 gives the whole variable domain DVKVTQSSRYLVKRTGEKVFLECVQDMDHENMFWYRQDPGLGLRLIYFSYDVKMKEKGDIPEGYSVSREKKERFSLILESASTNQTSMYLCASNTGDTEAFFGQGTRLTVV.

This clone occurred a few times. The DNA of the CDR3 is TGTGCCAGCAGCGCCTTATGGAGATCCACAGATACGCAGTATTTT. This codes for CASSALWRSTDTQYF. The rearrangement links TRBV7-8 to TRBJ2-3; D not certain. CDR1 is SGHVS and CDR2 is FQNEAQ in the germline V gene. Trimming removed 5 bases at V and 2 bases at J, with 14 bases between. The CDR3 runs 15 residues.